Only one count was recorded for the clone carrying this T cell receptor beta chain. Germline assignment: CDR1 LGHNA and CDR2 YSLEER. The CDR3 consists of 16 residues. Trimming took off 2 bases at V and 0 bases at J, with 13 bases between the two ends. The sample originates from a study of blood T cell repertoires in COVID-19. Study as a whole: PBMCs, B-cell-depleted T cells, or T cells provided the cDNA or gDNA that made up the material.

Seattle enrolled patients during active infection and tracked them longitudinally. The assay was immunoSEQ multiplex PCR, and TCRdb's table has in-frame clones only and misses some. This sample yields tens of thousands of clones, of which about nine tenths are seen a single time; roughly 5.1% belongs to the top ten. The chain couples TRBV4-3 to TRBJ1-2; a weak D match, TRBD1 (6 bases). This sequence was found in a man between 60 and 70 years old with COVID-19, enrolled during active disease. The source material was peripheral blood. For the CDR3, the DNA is TGCGCCAGCAGCCAACCCGCGGCAGGGGCTAACTATGGCTACACCTTC. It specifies CASSQPAAGANYGYTF.